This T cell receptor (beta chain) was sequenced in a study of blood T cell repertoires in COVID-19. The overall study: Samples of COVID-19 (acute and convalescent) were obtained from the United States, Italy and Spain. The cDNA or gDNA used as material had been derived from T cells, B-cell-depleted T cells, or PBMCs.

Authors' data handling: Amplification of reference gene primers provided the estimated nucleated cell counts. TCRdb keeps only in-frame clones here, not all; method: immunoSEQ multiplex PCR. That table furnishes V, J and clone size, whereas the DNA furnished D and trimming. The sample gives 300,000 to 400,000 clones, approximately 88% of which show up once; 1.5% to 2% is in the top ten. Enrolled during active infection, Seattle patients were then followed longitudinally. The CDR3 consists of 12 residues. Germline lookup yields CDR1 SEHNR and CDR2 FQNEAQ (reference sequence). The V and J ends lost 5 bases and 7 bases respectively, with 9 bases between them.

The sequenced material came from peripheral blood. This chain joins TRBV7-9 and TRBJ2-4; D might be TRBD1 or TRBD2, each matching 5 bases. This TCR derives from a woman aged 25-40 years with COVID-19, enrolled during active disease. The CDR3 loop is CASSIEGNIQYF. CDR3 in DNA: TGTGCCAGCAGCATAGAGGGGAACATTCAGTACTTC.